These T cell receptor beta chains were read from a single sample in a study of T cell repertoires in cytomegalovirus infection. TCRdb itself ran the reads through MiXCR, one entry per CDR3 protein. The repertoire holds hundreds of thousands of distinct CDR3 sequences, with roughly 35% as singletons. The specimen sequenced was PBMCs. The receptors were sampled from a human donor in good health (CMV status not recorded). Some clones in this sample may be carry-over from other donors' samples. The CDR3 runs from the conserved cysteine through the conserved F or W. The order of the fields is clone size, D gene, J gene, V gene, CDR3 DNA, CDR3 protein. The D gene is left open where the match is weak. Only some rows state a clone size, as once, few, many or a class for expanded clones.

NA | NA | TRBJ1-6 | TRBV7-2 | TGTGCCAGCAGCTTAAAACGGACGAATTCACCCCTCCACTTT | CASSLKRTNSPLHF
many | NA | TRBJ2-7 | TRBV7-2 | TGTGCCAGCAACCTCTCCCCGGCAGTCTACGAGCAGTACTTC | CASNLSPAVYEQYF
NA | NA | TRBJ1-4 | TRBV12-3/TRBV12-4 | TGTGCCAGCACGCGGACGGTAGGGACTAATGAAAAACTGTTTTTT | CASTRTVGTNEKLFF
NA | NA | TRBJ2-3 | TRBV6-6 | TGTGCCAGCGCCGCAAGCACAGATACGCAGTATTTT | CASAASTDTQYF
NA | NA | TRBJ2-1 | TRBV12-3/TRBV12-4 | TGTGCCAGCAGTTATGGCGGTGGGGATCTATTCTTC | CASSYGGGDLFF
NA | NA | TRBJ1-1 | TRBV12-3/TRBV12-4 | TGTGCCAGCAGTTCCTCCCAGGAAGAAGCTTTGTTT | CASSSSQEEALF
few | NA | TRBJ1-4 | TRBV20-1 | TGCAGTGCTAGGGCCAGGGGATCCAAAAAGGAAAAACTGTTTTTT | CSARARGSKKEKLFF
few | NA | TRBJ1-5 | TRBV19 | TGTGCCAGTAGTGAGACGGAGTATAGCAATCAGCCCCAGCATTTT | CASSETEYSNQPQHF
NA | TRBD2 | TRBJ2-5 | TRBV28 | TGTGCCAGCAGTTTAGGAGGAGCGGGAGAACGGGAGACCCAGTACTTC | CASSLGGAGERETQYF
few | NA | TRBJ1-6 | TRBV28 | TGTGCCAGCAGTTTATTTTTTCGAGCAGGAGGTTCACCCCTCCACTTT | CASSLFFRAGGSPLHF
NA | NA | TRBJ1-1 | TRBV12-3/TRBV12-4 | TGTGCCAGCAGTTTAGCGATGACTGAAGCTTTCTTT | CASSLAMTEAFF
few | NA | TRBJ2-7 | TRBV7-2 | TGTGCCAGCAGCTCCCAGGGACCGAACTACGAGCAGTACTTC | CASSSQGPNYEQYF
NA | TRBD1 | TRBJ1-1 | TRBV27 | TGTGCCAGCAGTCCATGGACAGGGGGCGGGAATTATGAAGCTTTCTTT | CASSPWTGGGNYEAFF
NA | NA | TRBJ1-1 | TRBV7-6 | TGTGCCAGCAGCGCTCAGATTGAAGCTTTCTTT | CASSAQIEAFF
few | NA | TRBJ2-7 | TRBV4-1 | TGCGCCAGCAGCCAAGACGGGGGTGAGGGAGACGAGCAGTACTTC | CASSQDGGEGDEQYF
many | NA | TRBJ2-7 | TRBV7-9 | TGTGCCAGCAGCTCGGAACACCGGCTGGTCGAGCAGTACTTC | CASSSEHRLVEQYF
NA | NA | TRBJ2-5 | TRBV6-1 | TGTGCCAGCAGTGCGTCGGGAGTGGGGACCCAGTACTTC | CASSASGVGTQYF